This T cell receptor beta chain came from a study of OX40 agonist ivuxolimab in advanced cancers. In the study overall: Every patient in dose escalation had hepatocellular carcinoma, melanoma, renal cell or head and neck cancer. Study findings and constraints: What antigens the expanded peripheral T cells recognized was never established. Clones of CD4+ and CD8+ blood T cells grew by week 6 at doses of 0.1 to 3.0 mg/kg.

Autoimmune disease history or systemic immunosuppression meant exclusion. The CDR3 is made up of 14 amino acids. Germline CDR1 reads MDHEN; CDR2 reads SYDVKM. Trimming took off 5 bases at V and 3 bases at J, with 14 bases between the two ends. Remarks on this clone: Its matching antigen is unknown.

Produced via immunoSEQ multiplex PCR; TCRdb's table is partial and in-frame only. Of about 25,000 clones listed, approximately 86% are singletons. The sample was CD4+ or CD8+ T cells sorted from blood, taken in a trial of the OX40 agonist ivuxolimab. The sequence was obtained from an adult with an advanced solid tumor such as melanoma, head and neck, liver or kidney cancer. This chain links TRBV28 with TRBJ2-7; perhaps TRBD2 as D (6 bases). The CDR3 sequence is CASSTRRAFYEQYF. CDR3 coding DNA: TGTGCCAGCAGTACGCGGAGGGCTTTCTACGAGCAGTACTTC.